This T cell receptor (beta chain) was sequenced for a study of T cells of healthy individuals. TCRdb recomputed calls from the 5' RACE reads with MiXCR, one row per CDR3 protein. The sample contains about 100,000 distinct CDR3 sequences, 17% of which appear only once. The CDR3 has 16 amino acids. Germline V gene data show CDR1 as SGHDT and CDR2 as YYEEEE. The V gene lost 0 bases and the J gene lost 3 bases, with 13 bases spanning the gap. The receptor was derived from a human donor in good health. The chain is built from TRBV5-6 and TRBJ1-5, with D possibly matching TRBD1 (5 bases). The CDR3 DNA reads TGTGCCAGCAGCTTGGGGGGGTGGGGCACCAATCAGCCCCAGCATTTT. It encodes CASSLGGWGTNQPQHF.